The 9 T cell receptor beta chains reported below all come from one sample, sequenced in a study of CD8 T cells in Susac syndrome. Reverse transcription used about 0.45 to 1 ug RNA and random hexamers. TCRdb recomputed calls from the immunoSEQ multiplex PCR reads with MiXCR, one row per CDR3 protein. The sample carries 71,000 or so distinct CDR3 sequences, 93% recorded once. Sample: CD4+ T cells from PBMCs. These receptors were collected from a human donor with Susac syndrome.

The chain combines TRBV21-1 with TRBJ1-1; whether TRBD1, the table's D call, matches the DNA was not checked. TRBV21-1 is a known pseudogene. The CDR3 totals 17 residues. CDR3 amino acids: CASSSPGQGVTGAEAFF. CDR3 DNA: TGTGCCAGCAGCAGTCCGGGACAGGGTGTTACTGGGGCTGAAGCTTTCTTT.

This chain connects TRBV27 to TRBJ1-1; weak D call: TRBD1 (5 bases). V was cut by 6 bases and J by 4 bases, with 9 bases left in between. Germline V gene lookup returns CDR1 MNHEY and CDR2 SMNVEV (reference sequence). The CDR3 runs 12 residues. CDR3 bases: TGTGCCAGCAGACAGGCGGGCACTGAAGCTTTCTTT. It encodes CASRQAGTEAFF.

V gene TRBV6-2 or TRBV6-3 combines with J gene TRBJ2-6, with D possibly called TRBD1 or TRBD2 (5 bases each). CDR3 length: 16 residues. The V end was cut by 6 bases, the J end by 1 base, with 13 bases between. Germline V gene data show CDR1 as MNHEY and CDR2 as SVGEGT. CDR3 protein: CASRRQGGSGANVLTF. Written as DNA, the CDR3 is TGTGCCAGCAGGCGTCAGGGCGGGTCTGGGGCCAACGTCCTGACTTTC.

The genes are TRBV3-1 and TRBJ1-4; 7 nucleotides match TRBD1. V gave up 5 bases and J gave up 0 bases; unmatched junction bases: 6. Germline V CDR1 and CDR2: LGHDT, YNNKEL (reference sequence). The CDR3 extends over 16 amino acids. The CDR3 DNA sequence: TGTGCCAGCAGCTTTGTACAGGGGCCAACTAATGAAAAACTGTTTTTT. Protein: CASSFVQGPTNEKLFF. The variable domain in full, with the rest retrieved from reference TRBV3-1 and TRBJ1-4, is DTAVSQTPKYLVTQMGNDKSIKCEQNLGHDTMYWYKQDSKKFLKIMFSYNNKELIINETVPNRFSPKSPDKAHLNLHINSLELGDSAVYFCASSFVQGPTNEKLFFGSGTQLSVL.

V gene TRBV20-1 combines with J gene TRBJ1-1; maybe TRBD1 (6 bases). Deletions cut 4 bases from V and 3 bases from J, with 15 bases between. Germline CDR1 reads DFQATT; CDR2 reads SNEGSKA (reference sequence). CDR3 length: 14 amino acids. In nucleotides, the CDR3 is TGCAGTGCTACTACGGGGGCGTTCGACACTGAAGCTTTCTTT. Amino acids: CSATTGAFDTEAFF.

This clonotype was picked up a small number of times. The rearrangement joins TRBV5-1 to TRBJ1-4; D is ambiguous. CDR3 size: 14 residues. The ends were cut back, 1 base at V and 8 bases at J, with 12 bases in the middle. The germline V gene encodes CDR1 SGHRS and CDR2 YFSETQ. The CDR3 reads CASSLPNPREKLFF. In DNA, the CDR3 is TGCGCCAGCAGCTTGCCCAACCCTCGCGAAAAACTGTTTTTT.

This sequence joins TRBV20-1 and TRBJ2-1, with 13 bases aligning to TRBD2. The CDR3 spans 18 residues. The germline V gene encodes CDR1 DFQATT and CDR2 SNEGSKA (reference sequence). V gave up 1 base and J gave up 1 base; unmatched junction bases: 7. The CDR3 region is CSARGWTSGGLSYNEQFF. CDR3 DNA: TGCAGTGCTAGAGGCTGGACTAGCGGGGGTCTTTCCTACAATGAGCAGTTCTTC.

This chain links TRBV20-1 with TRBJ1-5; D gene unclear. Germline CDR1 is DFQATT and CDR2 is SNEGSKA (reference sequence). V dropped 6 bases and J dropped 2 bases, with 8 bases sitting between them. This CDR3 region has 12 residues. CDR3 in amino acids: CSAEDGNQPQHF. CDR3 DNA: TGCAGTGCCGAGGATGGCAATCAGCCCCAGCATTTT.

This clonotype has only one observation. The V call is TRBV28, the J call TRBJ1-1; D is ambiguous. Germline V lookup: CDR1 MDHEN, CDR2 SYDVKM. V was trimmed by 2 bases and J by 1 base, leaving 14 bases between them. The CDR3 runs to 16 residues. The CDR3 is CASSLPPRTTNTEAFF. CDR3 DNA sequence: TGTGCCAGCAGTTTACCCCCTCGGACGACGAACACTGAAGCTTTCTTT.